Detailed here is one TCR beta chain. The antigen is unknown. The library targeted TCRbeta and was prepared with unique molecular identifiers. TCRdb ran MiXCR on the PCR reads and lists one entry per CDR3 protein. The table includes hundreds of thousands of distinct CDR3 sequences, approximately 14% detected once. This entry belongs to a study of T-cell reconstitution after alpha-beta-depleted transplantation in children. Study findings and constraints: Diversity of TCRbeta at day 60 was high in some patients, arising from surviving recipient T cells and thymic progenitors. T-cell counts and diversity were attributed mostly to newly produced T cells one year after transplant.

There are 13 residues in the CDR3. V was clipped by 3 bases and J by 0 bases, with 9 bases between them. Germline V gene data show CDR1 as DFQATT and CDR2 as SNEGSKA (reference sequence). This sequence joins TRBV20-1 and TRBJ2-7; no clear D. Sample: PBMCs, taken before TCRalphabeta/CD19-depleted stem cell transplant. This clonotype originated in a girl aged 2 to 10 with congenital amegakaryocytic thrombocytopenia, due to receive a stem cell transplant. The CDR3 spells CSARYGSSYEQYF. In DNA, the CDR3 is TGCAGTGCTAGGTACGGCAGCTCCTACGAGCAGTACTTC.